Below are 26 T cell receptor beta chains sequenced from a single sample in a study of T-cell reconstitution after alpha-beta-depleted transplantation in children. Using unique molecular identifiers, the investigators prepared the TCRbeta library. Each CDR3 protein gets one entry after TCRdb re-called the PCR reads with MiXCR. The repertoire consists of roughly 300,000 distinct CDR3 sequences, with around 10% occurring once and the leading ten covering around 22%. This sample comprised peripheral blood, obtained 180 days after TCRalphabeta/CD19-depleted stem cell transplant. The receptors originated from a male patient under 10 years old who had a stem cell transplant for chronic granulomatous disease, so the T cells may come from the graft donor.

This clonotype was seen at least ten times. The chain joins TRBV5-1 to TRBJ2-1, with TRBD1 identical over 10 bases. The CDR3 spans 15 residues. Per germline, CDR1 SGHRS and CDR2 YFSETQ. V dropped 3 bases and J dropped 10; count of bases not matched to a gene: 10. The CDR3 bases are TGCGCCAGCAGCTCCTCCGGGACAGGGGTCGAAGAGCAGTTCTTC. It is translated as CASSSSGTGVEEQFF.

The chain links TRBV29-1 to TRBJ2-3, with D possibly being TRBD1 (6 bases). The CDR3 sequence is 15 residues long. Germline CDR1 SQVTM, CDR2 ANQGSEA. V dropped 3 bases and J dropped 3 bases, with 16 bases sitting between them. Here the CDR3 DNA reads TGCAGCGTTGAGGTACAGGGTTTTGGTACAGATACGCAGTATTTT. This gives the protein CSVEVQGFGTDTQYF.

This clonotype occurred many times. V and J are TRBV27 and TRBJ2-5; tentative D call: TRBD2 (6 bases). The CDR3 loop spans 14 amino acids. Germline V gives CDR1 MNHEY, CDR2 SMNVEV (reference sequence). Trimming pared 4 bases from V and 5 bases from J, leaving 14 bases between. The DNA for the CDR3 is TGTGCCAGCAGTTCCCCTGGCGGGGTGGAGACCCAGTACTTC. It encodes CASSSPGGVETQYF.

Many counts were recorded for this clonotype. This chain links TRBV20-1 with TRBJ2-7; D is unresolved. Germline V gives CDR1 DFQATT, CDR2 SNEGSKA (reference sequence). This CDR3 contains 14 residues. The V end lost 1 base, the J end lost 5 bases, and 15 bases lay between the germline ends. DNA of the CDR3: TGCAGTGCTAGAGTTCTTGTGTCTAGGGACGAGCAGTACTTC. Its protein product is CSARVLVSRDEQYF.

This clonotype was seen repeatedly, ten times or more. The V call is TRBV6-1, the J call TRBJ2-7; D might be TRBD2 (6 bases). Germline-derived CDR1 and CDR2 are MNHNS and SASEGT. This CDR3 comprises 15 residues. Trimming shortened V by 5 bases and J by 2 bases, and 16 bases separated the two germline ends. This CDR3 is CASSTGTRTTYEQYF. CDR3 nucleotide sequence: TGTGCCAGCAGTACCGGGACTCGAACAACCTACGAGCAGTACTTC.

The rearrangement uses TRBV5-4 and TRBJ2-7, with TRBD1 matching 10 bases. Germline lookup yields CDR1 SGHNT and CDR2 YYREEE (reference sequence). Unmatched junction bases numbered 8, after V lost 0 bases and J lost 5 bases. The CDR3 is made up of 16 amino acids. The CDR3 sequence is CASSLDVGQGKNEQYF. The CDR3 nucleotides are TGTGCCAGCAGCTTGGACGTGGGACAGGGGAAGAACGAGCAGTACTTC.

There are many counts of this clonotype. J is TRBJ2-2 and V is TRBV5-8; D ambiguous. The CDR3 loop spans 15 amino acids. Germline CDR1 reads SGHTS; CDR2 reads YDEGEE. The V end was cut by 3 bases, the J end by 1 base, with 10 bases between. Here the CDR3 DNA reads TGTGCCAGCAGCTCCCCCACCAGGAACACCGGGGAGCTGTTTTTT. It encodes CASSSPTRNTGELFF.

This clonotype showed up many times. The chain joins TRBV13 to TRBJ2-1; TRBD1 is a possible D gene (5 bases). Looked up from germline, CDR1 is PRHDT and CDR2 is FYEKMQ (reference sequence). Deletions cut 6 bases from V and 7 bases from J, with 16 bases between. The length of the CDR3 is 14 residues. This CDR3 reads CASRTSLGLNEQFF. The CDR3 DNA reads TGTGCCAGCAGAACAAGCCTGGGGCTGAATGAGCAGTTCTTC.

The sample holds many counts of this clonotype. This chain connects TRBV6-5 to TRBJ1-3, with a weak D call TRBD1 (5 bases). Germline V gene data show CDR1 as MNHEY and CDR2 as SVGAGI. Trimming left V 2 bases short and J 0 bases short, with 11 bases between. This CDR3 contains 16 residues. CDR3: CASSYTGRYSGNTIYF. CDR3 DNA sequence: TGTGCCAGCAGTTACACGGGGCGCTACTCTGGAAACACCATATATTTT.

This clonotype was recorded at least ten times. The gene calls are TRBV20-1 and TRBJ2-7; tentative D call: TRBD1 (6 bases). Per the germline V gene, CDR1 is DFQATT and CDR2 is SNEGSKA (reference sequence). V gave up 2 bases and J gave up 3 bases, with 14 bases separating them. CDR3 length: 14 amino acids. The CDR3: CSARTGTFLYEQYF. The CDR3 DNA follows: TGCAGTGCTAGAACCGGGACATTTCTCTACGAGCAGTACTTC.

This clonotype was picked up many times. The CDR3 DNA reads TGTGCCAGCAGCCAATGGGGACTAGCGGACACCGGGGAGCTGTTTTTT. Translated: CASSQWGLADTGELFF. The rearrangement links TRBV14 to TRBJ2-2; 11 positions match TRBD2. This CDR3 is 16 amino acids long. The junction had 2 bases not matched to a gene; V was cut back by 2 bases and J by 3 bases. Germline V gene data show CDR1 as SGHDN and CDR2 as FVKESK.

This clonotype was observed at least ten times. One junction end does not reproduce the germline sequence, and a read error may be involved. The chain links TRBV15 to TRBJ2-7; no definite D call. CDR3 length: 9 residues. Germline loops: CDR1 LNHNV, CDR2 YYDKDF (reference sequence). CDR3 residues: CATSRESHF. The CDR3, as DNA: TGTGCCACCAGCAGAGAGTCGCACTTC.

This clonotype was seen at least ten times. The chain carries TRBV12-3 or TRBV12-4 and TRBJ2-7, with D perhaps being TRBD1 or TRBD2 (5 bases each). Deletions cut 4 bases from V and 1 base from J, with 17 bases between. The CDR3 covers 16 residues. CDR3 protein: CASSSTGTPGSYEQYF. The CDR3 nucleotides read TGTGCCAGCAGTTCGACCGGGACCCCAGGGTCCTACGAGCAGTACTTC.

Of note for this clonotype: A much larger clone sits a single nucleotide away, making a read error possible. Without the conserved terminal phenylalanine or tryptophan, this CDR3 likely stems from a read error. The V call is TRBV5-1, the J call TRBJ1-2; 9 bases are shared with TRBD1. This CDR3 comprises 14 residues. The germline gives CDR1 SGHRS, CDR2 YFSETQ. V lost 4 bases to trimming and J lost 6 bases; unmatched junction nucleotides: 7. The CDR3 DNA sequence: TGCGCCAGCAGCCTAGAGACAGGGGGACATGGCTACACCTAC. Translation: CASSLETGGHGYTY.

This clonotype was seen many times. V usage is TRBV7-3 and J usage is TRBJ2-2; D not resolved. V lost 0 bases, J lost 2 bases, and 10 bases lay in between. The germline gives CDR1 SGHTA, CDR2 FQGTGA. The CDR3 spans 16 residues. In DNA, the CDR3 is TGTGCCAGCAGCTTAACTAAGACACTAAACACCGGGGAGCTGTTTTTT. Translating gives CASSLTKTLNTGELFF. Combining the CDR3 with reference TRBV7-3 and TRBJ2-2 gives the whole variable domain GAGVSQTPSNKVTEKGKYVELRCDPISGHTALYWYRQSLGQGPEFLIYFQGTGAADDSGLPNDRFFAVRPEGSVSTLKIQRTERGDSAVYLCASSLTKTLNTGELFFGEGSRLTVL.

At least ten counts were recorded for this clonotype. The CDR3 region has the DNA TGCGCCAGCAGCCAATCCCGCTCCTACCCTAGCACAGATACGCAGTATTTT. Protein product: CASSQSRSYPSTDTQYF. The gene calls are TRBV4-3 and TRBJ2-3; D unresolved. This CDR3 region has 17 residues. CDR1 and CDR2 from the germline V gene are LGHNA and YSLEER. V dropped 2 bases and J dropped 0 bases, with 15 bases sitting between them.

The table lists this clonotype with many counts. CDR3 coding DNA: TGCGCCAGCAGCTTGGGACAGGGCCTTAACAAAAACATTCAGTACTTC. It codes for CASSLGQGLNKNIQYF. The chain has TRBV5-1 and TRBJ2-4, with 7 bases that match TRBD1. V was pared by 0 bases and J by 3 bases, with 6 bases of the junction left unmatched. Germline V gives CDR1 SGHRS, CDR2 YFSETQ. The CDR3 runs 16 residues.

This clonotype was found many times. The chain has TRBV5-1 and TRBJ2-2, with D perhaps TRBD1 (5 bases). From germline, CDR1 is SGHRS and CDR2 YFSETQ. Trimming cost V 1 base and J 0 bases, with 13 bases left between them. The CDR3 is made up of 17 amino acids. This CDR3 reads CASSLTVQEANTGELFF. CDR3 DNA: TGCGCCAGCAGCTTGACGGTACAGGAAGCGAACACCGGGGAGCTGTTTTTT.

This clonotype was recorded many times. The chain is built from TRBV9 and TRBJ2-1, with a tentative D call TRBD1 (5 bases). Trimming pared 3 bases from V and 0 bases from J, leaving 25 bases between. From germline, CDR1 is SGDLS and CDR2 YYNGEE. The CDR3 length is 20 residues. This CDR3 is CASSGEGRHQGKSSYNEQFF. The CDR3 nucleotides are TGTGCCAGCAGCGGGGAAGGACGGCATCAGGGAAAGAGCTCCTACAATGAGCAGTTCTTC.

This clonotype showed up many times. The V and J genes are TRBV5-1 and TRBJ1-3; D gene unclear. V was pared by 4 bases and J by 5 bases, with 10 bases between. CDR3 length: 13 amino acids. Germline lookup yields CDR1 SGHRS and CDR2 YFSETQ. The CDR3 DNA reads as TGCGCCAGCAGCCAGTCCTCAAGAAACACCATATATTTT. Translating gives CASSQSSRNTIYF.

As to this clonotype: At one of its ends the junction is not consistent with the germline gene, which may arise from a read error. DNA for the CDR3: TGCAGTGCTAGAGTAGGGACAAGCTACAATGAGCAGCTCTTC. It is translated as CSARVGTSYNEQLF. The V gene is TRBV20-1, the J gene TRBJ2-1, with D perhaps matching TRBD1 (6 bases). Germline V gives CDR1 DFQATT, CDR2 SNEGSKA (reference sequence). CDR3 length: 14 residues.

This clonotype has at least ten counts. This rearrangement joins TRBV7-2 to TRBJ2-5; D tentatively fits TRBD1 or TRBD2 (6 bases each). This CDR3 is built from 16 residues. The V and J ends lost 1 base and 7 bases respectively, with 19 bases between them. Germline lookup yields CDR1 SGHTA and CDR2 FQGNSA. DNA for the CDR3: TGTGCCAGCAGCTTAGGGGCGGGGCAGGGGCAGGGGACCCAGTACTTC. Protein product: CASSLGAGQGQGTQYF.

This clonotype was observed many times. V is TRBV18 and J is TRBJ2-1; TRBD2 matches 9 bases. The CDR3 has 16 residues. Germline V CDR1 and CDR2: KGHSH, LQKENI. Trimming cost V 3 bases and J 0 bases; bases outside gene matches: 3. CDR3 DNA sequence: TGTGCCAGCTCACCCATACTAGCGGGCTCCTACAATGAGCAGTTCTTC. It codes for CASSPILAGSYNEQFF.

This clonotype was recorded many times. The rearrangement uses TRBV20-1 and TRBJ2-5, with D tentatively TRBD1 (5 bases). This CDR3 has 13 amino acids. The V gene lost 2 bases and the J gene lost 3 bases, with 10 bases spanning the gap. CDR1 is DFQATT and CDR2 is SNEGSKA in the germline V gene (reference sequence). DNA for the CDR3: TGCAGTGCTAGAAAGGGGAAGAAAGAGACCCAGTACTTC. Its protein product is CSARKGKKETQYF.

This clonotype was observed many times. The J gene is TRBJ2-7, the V gene TRBV20-1; D remains unclear. The CDR3 has 17 amino acids. Germline lookup yields CDR1 DFQATT and CDR2 SNEGSKA (reference sequence). Trimming stripped 1 base from V and 0 bases from J, with 19 bases between. The CDR3 DNA reads TGCAGTGCTAGAGGTCGAAGCCCTCGACGTAGCTCCTACGAGCAGTACTTC. Translated, it gives CSARGRSPRRSSYEQYF.

The table lists this clonotype with many counts. The V gene is TRBV5-5, the J gene TRBJ2-7, with TRBD1 matching 11 bases. The V segment lost 4 bases and the J segment 4 bases; nucleotides outside the gene matches: 7. This CDR3 region has 15 residues. Germline CDR1 and CDR2: SGHKS and YYEKEE (reference sequence). Here the CDR3 DNA reads TGTGCCAGCAGCGTACCCGGGACAGGGGGTTACGAGCAGTACTTC. Translating it yields CASSVPGTGGYEQYF. Supplemented by reference TRBV5-5 and TRBJ2-7, the full variable domain reads DAGVTQSPTHLIKTRGQQVTLRCSPISGHKSVSWYQQVLGQGPQFIFQYYEKEERGRGNFPDRFSARQFPNYSSELNVNALLLGDSALYLCASSVPGTGGYEQYFGPGTRLTVT.